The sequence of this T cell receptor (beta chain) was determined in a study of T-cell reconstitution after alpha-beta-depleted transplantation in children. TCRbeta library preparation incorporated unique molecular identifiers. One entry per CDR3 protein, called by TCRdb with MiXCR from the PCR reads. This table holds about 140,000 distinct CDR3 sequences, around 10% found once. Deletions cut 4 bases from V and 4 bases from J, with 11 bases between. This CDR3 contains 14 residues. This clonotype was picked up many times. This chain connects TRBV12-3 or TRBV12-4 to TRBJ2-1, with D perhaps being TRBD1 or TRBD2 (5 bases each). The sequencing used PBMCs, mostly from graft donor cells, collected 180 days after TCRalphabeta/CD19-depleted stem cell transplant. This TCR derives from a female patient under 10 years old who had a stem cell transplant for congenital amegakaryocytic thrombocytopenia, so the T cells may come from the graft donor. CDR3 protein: CASSYSGAYNEQFF. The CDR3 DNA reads TGTGCCAGCAGTTACTCCGGGGCATACAATGAGCAGTTCTTC.